A selection of T cell receptor beta chains follows, all from one sample in a study of cytomegalovirus exposure and HLA in healthy donors. The repertoire was sequenced with immunoSEQ multiplex PCR; TCRdb's copy has only in-frame clones and lacks some. The sample comprises around 150,000 clones, about three quarters of which are singletons, and over 13% rests with the top ten. The sample consisted of PBMCs. The receptors originated from a human donor in good health. The CDR3 runs from the conserved cysteine through the conserved F or W. A D gene is named only where the DNA matches it firmly. For some rows the clone size is stated as once, few or many, or as a class when expanded; others skip it.

d_gene: .; j_gene: TRBJ1-1; v_gene: TRBV5-6; abundance: .; CDR3nt: TGTGCCAGCAGCTTGGCCCCAGGGAGGGGGAACACTGAAGCTTTCTTT; CDR3aa: CASSLAPGRGNTEAFF
d_gene: TRBD2; j_gene: TRBJ2-7; v_gene: TRBV2; abundance: .; CDR3nt: TGTGCCAGCCTGGGACTAGCAAATAACGAGCAGTACTTC; CDR3aa: CASLGLANNEQYF
d_gene: TRBD1; j_gene: TRBJ1-4; v_gene: TRBV27; abundance: .; CDR3nt: TGTGCCAGTGAGACCTCACGGGGACAGGGGAATGAAAAACTGTTTTTT; CDR3aa: CASETSRGQGNEKLFF
d_gene: .; j_gene: TRBJ2-7; v_gene: TRBV2; abundance: .; CDR3nt: TGTGCCAGCAGTGACGGTTACGAGCAGTACTTC; CDR3aa: CASSDGYEQYF
d_gene: .; j_gene: TRBJ2-2; v_gene: TRBV7-2; abundance: .; CDR3nt: TGTGCCAGCAGCTTAAGTCTAACCGGGGAGCTGTTTTTT; CDR3aa: CASSLSLTGELFF
d_gene: .; j_gene: TRBJ2-3; v_gene: TRBV10-3; abundance: few; CDR3nt: TGTGCCATCACTGGGACACTGAGCACAGATACGCAGTATTTT; CDR3aa: CAITGTLSTDTQYF
d_gene: .; j_gene: TRBJ1-5; v_gene: TRBV6-1; abundance: .; CDR3nt: TGTGCCAGCAGCTTGACAGACCGAAATCAGCCCCAGCATTTT; CDR3aa: CASSLTDRNQPQHF
d_gene: .; j_gene: TRBJ2-1; v_gene: TRBV5-1; abundance: once; CDR3nt: TGCGCCAGCAGCTTGGTTGGAGGTGAGCAGTTCTTC; CDR3aa: CASSLVGGEQFF
d_gene: TRBD1; j_gene: TRBJ1-2; v_gene: TRBV30; abundance: once; CDR3nt: TGTGCCTGGAGTGTCGCAGGGGGCGGTGGCTACACCTTC; CDR3aa: CAWSVAGGGGYTF
d_gene: TRBD2; j_gene: TRBJ2-5; v_gene: TRBV5-1; abundance: .; CDR3nt: TGCGCCAGCAAGGGCGGGGGAAGACCGACCCAGTACTTC; CDR3aa: CASKGGGRPTQYF
d_gene: .; j_gene: TRBJ1-6; v_gene: TRBV30; abundance: .; CDR3nt: TGTGCCTGGAGTGTCGGTCAGGGCCTGAATTCACCCCTCCACTTT; CDR3aa: CAWSVGQGLNSPLHF
d_gene: TRBD2; j_gene: TRBJ2-4; v_gene: TRBV5-1; abundance: .; CDR3nt: TGCGCCAGCAGCTGGCGCACTAGCGGGAACATTCAGTACTTC; CDR3aa: CASSWRTSGNIQYF
d_gene: .; j_gene: TRBJ2-2; v_gene: TRBV30; abundance: .; CDR3nt: TGTGCCTGGAGTGTTGTGACACCATCGAACACCGGGGAGCTGTTTTTT; CDR3aa: CAWSVVTPSNTGELFF
d_gene: TRBD1; j_gene: TRBJ1-4; v_gene: TRBV10-2; abundance: .; CDR3nt: TGCGCCAGCAGTGAGTGGGACAGAAGTTTCGCAACTAATGAAAAACTGTTTTTT; CDR3aa: CASSEWDRSFATNEKLFF
d_gene: .; j_gene: TRBJ2-2; v_gene: TRBV9; abundance: few; CDR3nt: TGTGCCAGCAGCGTAGTTGACAGGCCTAAGAACACCGGGGAGCTGTTTTTT; CDR3aa: CASSVVDRPKNTGELFF
d_gene: TRBD1; j_gene: TRBJ1-2; v_gene: TRBV23-1; abundance: .; CDR3nt: TGCGCCAGCAGTCAATCGAAGGGGGACAGGCGCACTTTATTGGATGGCTACACCTTC; CDR3aa: CASSQSKGDRRTLLDGYTF
d_gene: .; j_gene: TRBJ2-2; v_gene: TRBV5-1; abundance: .; CDR3nt: TGCGCCAGCAGCCATACCGGGGAAACCGGGGAGCTGTTTTTT; CDR3aa: CASSHTGETGELFF
d_gene: TRBD1; j_gene: TRBJ1-2; v_gene: TRBV5-1; abundance: .; CDR3nt: TGCGCCAGCAGCCCTGACTTGACAGGGGGAGACACCTTC; CDR3aa: CASSPDLTGGDTF
d_gene: .; j_gene: TRBJ2-3; v_gene: TRBV27; abundance: .; CDR3nt: TGTGCCAGCAGAGTAAGCAGGACAGATACGCAGTATTTT; CDR3aa: CASRVSRTDTQYF
d_gene: .; j_gene: TRBJ2-7; v_gene: TRBV6-5; abundance: .; CDR3nt: TGTGCCAGCTCTCGAGGTAGCTATGCCTTCCGCGAGCAGTACTTC; CDR3aa: CASSRGSYAFREQYF
d_gene: .; j_gene: TRBJ2-5; v_gene: TRBV29-1; abundance: .; CDR3nt: TGCAGCGTACGGACAGACCAAGAGACCCAGTACTTC; CDR3aa: CSVRTDQETQYF
d_gene: .; j_gene: TRBJ2-1; v_gene: TRBV2; abundance: few; CDR3nt: TGTGCCAGCAGGGGCACTGAGCAGTTCTTC; CDR3aa: CASRGTEQFF
d_gene: .; j_gene: TRBJ2-3; v_gene: TRBV10-1; abundance: .; CDR3nt: TGCGCCAGCAGCGAAGAACTTCCAGATACGCAGTATTTT; CDR3aa: CASSEELPDTQYF
d_gene: .; j_gene: TRBJ1-6; v_gene: TRBV18; abundance: .; CDR3nt: TGTGCCAGCTCATCGACCCAGGGGCGATCACCCCTCCACTTT; CDR3aa: CASSSTQGRSPLHF
d_gene: TRBD2; j_gene: TRBJ2-1; v_gene: TRBV15; abundance: .; CDR3nt: TGTGCCACCAGCAGAGATCCCCACCAAGCGGGGAGCTACAATGAGCAGTTCTTC; CDR3aa: CATSRDPHQAGSYNEQFF
d_gene: TRBD1; j_gene: TRBJ1-1; v_gene: TRBV4-2; abundance: few; CDR3nt: TGTGCCAGCAGCCAAACAGGGGAGGCTGTTGAAGCTTTCTTT; CDR3aa: CASSQTGEAVEAFF
d_gene: TRBD1; j_gene: TRBJ1-1; v_gene: TRBV4-1; abundance: .; CDR3nt: TGCGCCAGCAGCCTGACAGGGTATAACACTGAAGCTTTCTTT; CDR3aa: CASSLTGYNTEAFF
d_gene: .; j_gene: TRBJ1-5; v_gene: TRBV6-6; abundance: .; CDR3nt: TGTGCCAGCAGTTGGGTTGACTATAGCAATCAGCCCCAGCATTTT; CDR3aa: CASSWVDYSNQPQHF
d_gene: .; j_gene: TRBJ1-6; v_gene: TRBV6-4; abundance: few; CDR3nt: TGTGCCAGCAGTGAGGGAGAGGAGGGTTCACCCCTCCACTTT; CDR3aa: CASSEGEEGSPLHF
d_gene: TRBD2; j_gene: TRBJ2-2; v_gene: TRBV28; abundance: .; CDR3nt: TGTGCCAGCAGTTTATGGAGACTAGCGGGGGGGCCCGGGGAGCTGTTTTTT; CDR3aa: CASSLWRLAGGPGELFF
d_gene: .; j_gene: TRBJ2-6; v_gene: TRBV30; abundance: .; CDR3nt: TGTGCCTGGCGAAATCAGGGAAACGGGGCCAACGTCCTGACTTTC; CDR3aa: CAWRNQGNGANVLTF
d_gene: .; j_gene: TRBJ2-2; v_gene: TRBV7-3; abundance: .; CDR3nt: TGTGCCAGCAGCTCCCGCGTCCCCGGGGAGCTGTTTTTT; CDR3aa: CASSSRVPGELFF
d_gene: .; j_gene: TRBJ2-2; v_gene: TRBV6-1; abundance: few; CDR3nt: TGTGCCAGCAGTGAAGCTCGGCAGGGGTTTTCCGGGGAGCTGTTTTTT; CDR3aa: CASSEARQGFSGELFF
d_gene: .; j_gene: TRBJ1-1; v_gene: TRBV9; abundance: .; CDR3nt: TGTGCCAGCAGCAACCGGGTGGGGAACACTGAAGCTTTCTTT; CDR3aa: CASSNRVGNTEAFF
d_gene: .; j_gene: TRBJ1-5; v_gene: TRBV19; abundance: .; CDR3nt: TGTGCCAGTAGTAACCGGGACGTAGGGGGTGGCAATCAGCCCCAGCATTTT; CDR3aa: CASSNRDVGGGNQPQHF
d_gene: .; j_gene: TRBJ2-3; v_gene: TRBV25-1; abundance: .; CDR3nt: TGTGCCAGCAGTGAACCCGGCCCCCTAGCTCCTCGGGATACGCAGTATTTT; CDR3aa: CASSEPGPLAPRDTQYF
d_gene: TRBD2; j_gene: TRBJ2-5; v_gene: TRBV29-1; abundance: .; CDR3nt: TGCAGCGTTGAACTAGCGGGGGGACAAGAGACCCAGTACTTC; CDR3aa: CSVELAGGQETQYF
d_gene: TRBD2; j_gene: TRBJ2-1; v_gene: TRBV7-9; abundance: .; CDR3nt: TGTGCCAGCAGCTTACGGACTAGCGGGGTCAATGAGCAGTTCTTC; CDR3aa: CASSLRTSGVNEQFF
d_gene: .; j_gene: TRBJ1-6; v_gene: TRBV10-1; abundance: .; CDR3nt: TGCGCCAGCAAAGAGGGCAATTCACCCCTCCACTTT; CDR3aa: CASKEGNSPLHF
d_gene: .; j_gene: TRBJ2-7; v_gene: TRBV27; abundance: .; CDR3nt: TGTGCCAGCAGTGAACACCTCTCCTACGAGCAGTACTTC; CDR3aa: CASSEHLSYEQYF
d_gene: TRBD1; j_gene: TRBJ1-5; v_gene: TRBV2; abundance: .; CDR3nt: TGTGCCAGCAGGAGTGGCGGACAGGTTAATCAGCCCCAGCATTTT; CDR3aa: CASRSGGQVNQPQHF
d_gene: .; j_gene: TRBJ2-7; v_gene: TRBV7-2; abundance: .; CDR3nt: TGTGCCAGCAGCTTAGCGGGCGGGTACGAGCAGTACTTC; CDR3aa: CASSLAGGYEQYF
d_gene: .; j_gene: TRBJ1-5; v_gene: TRBV28; abundance: .; CDR3nt: TGTGCCAGCAGTTTGGGCCAGGGCTTTAGGCAGCCCCAGCATTTT; CDR3aa: CASSLGQGFRQPQHF
d_gene: TRBD1; j_gene: TRBJ2-3; v_gene: TRBV18; abundance: .; CDR3nt: TGTGCCAGCTCACCAACTGGACAGGGTACAGATACGCAGTATTTT; CDR3aa: CASSPTGQGTDTQYF
d_gene: TRBD2; j_gene: TRBJ2-1; v_gene: TRBV5-4; abundance: .; CDR3nt: TGTGCCAGCAGCTTGGAGGGGACTAGCGGAGGTAATGAGCAGTTCTTC; CDR3aa: CASSLEGTSGGNEQFF
d_gene: .; j_gene: TRBJ1-1; v_gene: TRBV5-8; abundance: .; CDR3nt: TGTGCCAGCAGCTTGGTGGCAGCGAATAAAGCTTTCTTT; CDR3aa: CASSLVAANKAFF
d_gene: TRBD1; j_gene: TRBJ1-3; v_gene: TRBV4-1; abundance: .; CDR3nt: TGCGCCAGCAGCCAAGCATATACAGGGGGCCGCGGCACCATATATTTT; CDR3aa: CASSQAYTGGRGTIYF
d_gene: .; j_gene: TRBJ2-7; v_gene: TRBV6-1; abundance: .; CDR3nt: TGTGCCAGCAGTGAAGAGGAGAGCTACGAGCAGTACTTC; CDR3aa: CASSEEESYEQYF
d_gene: TRBD1; j_gene: TRBJ1-5; v_gene: TRBV19; abundance: once; CDR3nt: TGTGCCAGTAGTACCCCGGGACAGGGCCCCAATCAGCCCCAGCATTTT; CDR3aa: CASSTPGQGPNQPQHF
d_gene: .; j_gene: TRBJ2-7; v_gene: TRBV7-8; abundance: .; CDR3nt: TGTGCCAGCAGCCCTGACAGGCTGCGCTCCTACGAGCAGTACTTC; CDR3aa: CASSPDRLRSYEQYF
d_gene: .; j_gene: TRBJ1-2; v_gene: TRBV5-6; abundance: .; CDR3nt: TGTGCCAGCAGGCCCGGGGGGCGAGGCTATGGCTACACCTTC; CDR3aa: CASRPGGRGYGYTF
d_gene: TRBD2; j_gene: TRBJ2-7; v_gene: TRBV27; abundance: .; CDR3nt: TGTGCCAGCAGTTTATCGGGGACTAGCGGGAGTTACGAGCAGTACTTC; CDR3aa: CASSLSGTSGSYEQYF
d_gene: TRBD1; j_gene: TRBJ2-6; v_gene: TRBV10-3; abundance: .; CDR3nt: TGTGCCATCAACCGGGACAGGGGGCCAGGGGCCAACGTCCTGACTTTC; CDR3aa: CAINRDRGPGANVLTF
d_gene: TRBD1; j_gene: TRBJ1-5; v_gene: TRBV19; abundance: .; CDR3nt: TGTGCCAGTAGTATGGACAGGAATAGCAATCAGCCCCAGCATTTT; CDR3aa: CASSMDRNSNQPQHF
d_gene: TRBD1; j_gene: TRBJ2-7; v_gene: TRBV10-3; abundance: once; CDR3nt: TGTGCCATCAGTGCAATTGGACAGGGGGGCCCGCGAAGCGAGCAGTACTTC; CDR3aa: CAISAIGQGGPRSEQYF
d_gene: .; j_gene: TRBJ1-6; v_gene: TRBV5-4; abundance: .; CDR3nt: TGTGCCAGCAGCTTGATGATCCAGAATTCACCCCTCCACTTT; CDR3aa: CASSLMIQNSPLHF
d_gene: .; j_gene: TRBJ2-3; v_gene: TRBV7-9; abundance: .; CDR3nt: TGTGCCAGCACCCATGAGACTAGCACAGATACGCAGTATTTT; CDR3aa: CASTHETSTDTQYF
d_gene: .; j_gene: TRBJ2-7; v_gene: TRBV15; abundance: .; CDR3nt: TGTGCCACCAGCAGAGTTTTGGCAGGCACCTCCTACGAGCAGTACTTC; CDR3aa: CATSRVLAGTSYEQYF